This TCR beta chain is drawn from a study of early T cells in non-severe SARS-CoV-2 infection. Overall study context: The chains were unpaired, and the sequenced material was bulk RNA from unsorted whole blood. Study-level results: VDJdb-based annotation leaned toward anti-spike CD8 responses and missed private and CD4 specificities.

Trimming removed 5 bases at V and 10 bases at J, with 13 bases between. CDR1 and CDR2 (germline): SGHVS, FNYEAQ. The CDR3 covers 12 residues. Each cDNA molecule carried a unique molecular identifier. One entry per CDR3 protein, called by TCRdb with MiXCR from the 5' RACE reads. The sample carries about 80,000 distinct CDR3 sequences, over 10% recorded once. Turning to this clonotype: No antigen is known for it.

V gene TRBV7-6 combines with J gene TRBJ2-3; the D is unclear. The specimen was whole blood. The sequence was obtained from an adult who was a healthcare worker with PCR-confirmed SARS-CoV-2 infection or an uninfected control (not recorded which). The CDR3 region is CASSPSPIPQYF. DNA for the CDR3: TGTGCCAGCAGCCCGAGCCCTATCCCGCAGTATTTT.